The 29 T cell receptor beta chains presented below share a single source sample, sequenced in a study of T cell changes during pregnancy in multiple sclerosis. Profiling relied on immunoSEQ multiplex PCR, and the TCRdb table lists in-frame clones only, not all of them. Counted here are 55,000 to 85,000 clones, approximately 92% occurring once; the ten biggest clones make up 2%. The input for sequencing was peripheral blood, taken in the second trimester of pregnancy. The source of these receptors is a female donor with multiple sclerosis, enrolled in a pregnancy study.

This clone was detected a few times. V gene TRBV10-2 combines with J gene TRBJ1-6; no clear D. The CDR3 covers 17 residues. V was clipped by 7 bases and J by 0 bases, with 16 bases between them. Germline CDR1 WSHSY, CDR2 SAAADI. In DNA form, the CDR3 reads TGCGCCAGCACTCCCGTAGGCGGGAGCTCCTATAATTCACCCCTCCACTTT. Translating gives CASTPVGGSSYNSPLHF.

This sequence joins TRBV5-4 and TRBJ2-1; possible D gene TRBD2, 5 bases. The CDR3 loop spans 15 amino acids. Germline CDR1 is SGHNT and CDR2 is YYREEE (reference sequence). V gave up 3 bases and J gave up 5 bases, with 15 bases separating them. CDR3 in DNA: TGTGCCAGCAGCTCCGCTAGCTCCGAAGACAATGAGCAGTTCTTC. It encodes CASSSASSEDNEQFF.

CDR3 in amino acids: CASSRVQGVGTEAFF. CDR3 DNA: TGCGCCAGCAGCCGCGTACAGGGGGTTGGCACTGAAGCTTTCTTT. The V gene is TRBV4-1, the J gene TRBJ1-1; 8 bases are a match to TRBD1. The CDR3 sequence is 15 residues long. The germline CDR1 and CDR2 sequences are MGHRA and YSYEKL. V gave up 4 bases and J gave up 4 bases; unmatched junction bases: 8.

The gene calls are TRBV5-1 and TRBJ1-2; 11 bases match TRBD1. Per the germline V gene, CDR1 is SGHRS and CDR2 is YFSETQ. This CDR3 is built from 15 residues. Trimming at V came to 0 bases and at J to 5 bases, leaving 3 bases not matched to a gene. In nucleotides, the CDR3 is TGCGCCAGCAGCTTGGGGACAGGGGGCGGTTATGGCTACACCTTC. It codes for CASSLGTGGGYGYTF.

V gene TRBV7-9 combines with J gene TRBJ2-1, with TRBD2 matching over 16 bases. The V and J ends lost 5 bases and 4 bases, in that order; junction bases with no gene match: 5. The CDR3 is 17 residues long. Germline V gene data show CDR1 as SEHNR and CDR2 as FQNEAQ (reference sequence). The CDR3 here is CASSLGTSGRVYNEQFF. The CDR3 nucleotides read TGTGCCAGCAGCCTCGGGACTAGCGGGAGGGTGTACAATGAGCAGTTCTTC.

V and J are TRBV10-3 and TRBJ2-3; 9 bases agree with TRBD2. Germline V gene sequence: CDR1 ENHRY, CDR2 SYGVKD. J was trimmed by 5 bases and V by 4 bases; bases with no gene match: 7. The CDR3 is made up of 15 amino acids. CDR3 in DNA: TGTGCCATCAGTGGGACTAGCGTTGGTGGAGATACGCAGTATTTT. It encodes CAISGTSVGGDTQYF.

The chain couples TRBV7-3 to TRBJ2-1; the D is unclear. The CDR3 totals 13 residues. V was pared by 8 bases and J by 0 bases, with 8 bases between. CDR1 SGHTA and CDR2 FQGTGA come from the germline V gene. The chain's CDR3 is CASGESSYNEQFF. CDR3 nucleotide sequence: TGTGCCAGCGGAGAGAGCTCCTACAATGAGCAGTTCTTC.

The chain employs TRBV11-2 and TRBJ1-6, with D possibly being TRBD1 (6 bases). V was pared by 4 bases and J by 9 bases, with 19 bases between. This CDR3 comprises 16 residues. Germline-derived CDR1 and CDR2 are SGHAT and FQNNGV. CDR3 DNA sequence: TGTGCCAGCAGCTCCCGGCGGGGGGGGCGAGGTTCACCCCTCCACTTT. It yields the protein CASSSRRGGRGSPLHF. The full variable domain, its missing parts supplied by reference TRBV11-2 and TRBJ1-6, is EAGVAQSPRYKIIEKRQSVAFWCNPISGHATLYWYQQILGQGPKLLIQFQNNGVVDDSQLPKDRFSAERLKGVDSTLKIQPAKLEDSAVYLCASSSRRGGRGSPLHFGNGTRLTVT.

This clone has a single count. The V call is TRBV18, the J call TRBJ1-2, with TRBD1 identical over 10 bases. Trimming at V came to 0 bases and at J to 5 bases, leaving 0 bases not matched to a gene. Germline V gives CDR1 KGHSH, CDR2 LQKENI. The CDR3 is 14 residues long. CDR3: CASSPPGQGYGYTF. CDR3 nucleotide sequence: TGTGCCAGCTCACCACCGGGACAGGGGTATGGCTACACCTTC.

The gene calls are TRBV6-5 and TRBJ1-1; D remains unclear. Trimming pared 6 bases from V and 4 bases from J, leaving 15 bases between. Looked up from germline, CDR1 is MNHEY and CDR2 is SVGAGI. The CDR3 spans 14 residues. The CDR3 nucleotides read TGTGCCAGCAGCCCACTTTTCTCGGGCACTGAAGCTTTCTTT. It encodes CASSPLFSGTEAFF.

This clone was found once. V gene TRBV28 combines with J gene TRBJ1-5; maybe TRBD1 (5 bases). V lost 8 bases and J 0 bases, leaving 11 bases between the germline ends. The CDR3 loop spans 14 amino acids. CDR1 and CDR2 from the germline V gene are MDHEN and SYDVKM. This CDR3 is CASRPGNSNQPQHF. CDR3 bases: TGTGCCAGCCGTCCAGGGAATAGCAATCAGCCCCAGCATTTT.

V and J are TRBV7-8 and TRBJ2-1, with TRBD1 identical over 8 bases. CDR3 length equals 14 residues. The germline gives CDR1 SGHVS, CDR2 FQNEAQ. With V trimmed by 4 bases and J by 5 bases, 4 bases remained unmatched. CDR3 residues: CASSSHRGNNEQFF. CDR3 bases: TGTGCCAGCAGCTCCCACAGGGGGAACAATGAGCAGTTCTTC.

The chain links TRBV6-1 to TRBJ1-2; 11 bases are shared with TRBD1. The CDR3 length is 14 residues. With V trimmed by 10 bases and J by 4 bases, 8 bases remained unmatched. Germline V gives CDR1 MNHNS, CDR2 SASEGT. The DNA of the CDR3 is TGTGCCATTGAACCCGGGACAGGGGGCTATGGCTACACCTTC. Protein: CAIEPGTGGYGYTF.

There are a few counts of this clone. The rearrangement uses TRBV5-1 and TRBJ2-7, with 8 bases aligning to TRBD1. The CDR3 is 15 residues long. Germline V gene data show CDR1 as SGHRS and CDR2 as YFSETQ. V was pared by 2 bases and J by 5 bases, with 9 bases of the junction left unmatched. CDR3 sequence: CASSLILQGANEQYF. The CDR3, as DNA: TGCGCCAGCAGCTTAATCCTCCAGGGGGCTAACGAGCAGTACTTC.

This rearrangement joins TRBV5-1 to TRBJ2-1; 11 nucleotides agree with TRBD2. V gave up 0 bases and J gave up 7 bases; unmatched junction bases: 3. CDR1 SGHRS and CDR2 YFSETQ come from the germline V gene. The CDR3 runs to 15 residues. DNA of the CDR3: TGCGCCAGCAGCTTGGAACTAGCGGGAGATAATGAGCAGTTCTTC. Translating gives CASSLELAGDNEQFF.

Only one count was recorded for this clone. The chain links TRBV4-1 to TRBJ2-3, with TRBD1 as a possible D gene (5 bases). V shed 1 base and J shed 6 bases, with 17 bases lying between them. The germline CDR1 and CDR2 sequences are MGHRA and YSYEKL. The CDR3 length is 16 residues. The CDR3 sequence: CASSQGGHALGDTQYF. The CDR3 DNA follows: TGCGCCAGCAGCCAAGGAGGACACGCTCTTGGGGATACGCAGTATTTT.

V gene TRBV15 combines with J gene TRBJ2-7, with D tentatively TRBD2 (5 bases). This CDR3 is built from 14 residues. Germline V gene data show CDR1 as LNHNV and CDR2 as YYDKDF (reference sequence). The V and J ends lost 2 bases and 2 bases respectively, with 10 bases between them. CDR3 DNA sequence: TGTGCCACCAGCAGACGGGGTTTGGCCTACGAGCAGTACTTC. It translates to CATSRRGLAYEQYF. Based on the CDR3 plus reference TRBV15 and TRBJ2-7, the full variable domain is DAMVIQNPRYQVTQFGKPVTLSCSQTLNHNVMYWYQQKSSQAPKLLFHYYDKDFNNEADTPDNFQSRRPNTSFCFLDIRSPGLGDTAMYLCATSRRGLAYEQYFGPGTRLTVT.

The V and J genes are TRBV4-3 and TRBJ2-3; TRBD1 might be the D (5 bases). With 1 base removed from V and 14 bases from J, the gap between germline ends came to 19 bases. The CDR3 extends over 14 amino acids. Germline V gene data show CDR1 as LGHNA and CDR2 as YSLEER. The CDR3 region has the DNA TGCGCCAGCAGCCAAGGGGATGTACAGGTTCCGTTGTATTTT. This gives the protein CASSQGDVQVPLYF.

V gene TRBV12-5 combines with J gene TRBJ1-3, with D possibly matching TRBD1 (6 bases). This CDR3 contains 19 residues. Per the germline V gene, CDR1 is LGHNT and CDR2 is FRNRAP. Trimming removed 0 bases from V and 0 bases from J, with 18 bases in between. The CDR3 DNA follows: TGTGCTAGTGGTTTGGTACTAGGTCAGGGGTTATCCTCTGGAAACACCATATATTTT. It yields the protein CASGLVLGQGLSSGNTIYF.

V and J are TRBV9 and TRBJ2-2; TRBD2 aligns across 9 bases. The CDR3 contains 17 residues. Germline lookup yields CDR1 SGDLS and CDR2 YYNGEE. With 2 bases clipped from V and 6 bases from J, the junction kept 11 bases outside the gene matches. CDR3 sequence reads: CASSVGQRGELAGELFF. The CDR3 region has the DNA TGTGCCAGCAGCGTCGGCCAGCGGGGGGAATTAGCCGGGGAGCTGTTTTTT.

Written as DNA, the CDR3 is TGTGCCAGCGGGAAGGGGAACTCCTACGAGCAGTACTTC. The encoded protein is CASGKGNSYEQYF. This chain connects TRBV28 to TRBJ2-7; maybe TRBD1 (5 bases). Germline-derived CDR1 and CDR2 are MDHEN and SYDVKM. The V end was cut by 8 bases, the J end by 0 bases, with 11 bases between. CDR3 length: 13 residues.

V and J are TRBV10-1 and TRBJ2-5, with 7 bases aligning to TRBD1. The CDR3 covers 14 residues. Germline CDR1 is WNHNN and CDR2 is SYGVQD (reference sequence). With 10 bases clipped from V and 2 bases from J, the junction kept 10 bases outside the gene matches. The CDR3: CANITDRVQETQYF. In nucleotides, the CDR3 is TGCGCCAACATTACTGACAGGGTACAAGAGACCCAGTACTTC.

This clone was observed once. The gene calls are TRBV28 and TRBJ2-7, with 10 bases fitting TRBD2. Germline lookup yields CDR1 MDHEN and CDR2 SYDVKM. V shed 3 bases and J 9 bases; nucleotides not matched to a gene: 14. The CDR3 extends over 16 amino acids. The CDR3 coding sequence is TGTGCCAGCAGTTTGAGTACGGCTAGCGGGGGCCTCGGGCAGTACTTC. This gives the protein CASSLSTASGGLGQYF. Looking up the rest from reference TRBV28 and TRBJ2-7 gives the full variable domain: DVKVTQSSRYLVKRTGEKVFLECVQDMDHENMFWYRQDPGLGLRLIYFSYDVKMKEKGDIPEGYSVSREKKERFSLILESASTNQTSMYLCASSLSTASGGLGQYFGPGTRLTVT.

This chain uses TRBV15 with TRBJ1-1; perhaps TRBD1 as D (6 bases). V was cut by 8 bases and J by 3 bases, with 13 bases left in between. CDR1 and CDR2 from the germline V gene are LNHNV and YYDKDF (reference sequence). The CDR3 contains 13 residues. This CDR3 is CATVGGGYTEAFF. The CDR3 region has the DNA TGTGCCACCGTAGGGGGGGGATACACTGAAGCTTTCTTT. Variable domain in full (rest from reference TRBV15 and TRBJ1-1): DAMVIQNPRYQVTQFGKPVTLSCSQTLNHNVMYWYQQKSSQAPKLLFHYYDKDFNNEADTPDNFQSRRPNTSFCFLDIRSPGLGDTAMYLCATVGGGYTEAFFGQGTRLTVV.

V and J are TRBV30 and TRBJ1-6, with TRBD1 identical over 12 bases. Trimming removed 3 bases from V and 13 bases from J; junction bases left unmatched: 10. CDR1 is GTSNPN and CDR2 is SVGIG in the germline V gene (reference sequence). The CDR3 extends over 15 amino acids. CDR3 amino acids: CAWRGTGGTFLPLHF. In DNA form, the CDR3 reads TGTGCCTGGAGAGGGACAGGGGGCACGTTTCTGCCCCTCCACTTT.

This clone was detected once. This rearrangement joins TRBV6-6 to TRBJ2-3; D is perhaps TRBD2 (6 bases). CDR3 size: 16 residues. With 6 bases removed from V and 0 bases from J, the gap between germline ends came to 16 bases. CDR1 is MNHNY, CDR2 SVGAGI, per germline (reference sequence). The CDR3 DNA is TGTGCCAGCAGCCCGGGACTGTCGTTAAGCACAGATACGCAGTATTTT. Translating it yields CASSPGLSLSTDTQYF.

This rearrangement joins TRBV28 to TRBJ2-1; 8 bases are shared with TRBD1. The length of the CDR3 is 15 residues. V lost 5 bases to trimming and J lost 5 bases; unmatched junction nucleotides: 8. The germline V gene has CDR1 MDHEN and CDR2 SYDVKM. The CDR3 DNA reads TGTGCCAGCAGTGCGGGGACAGGAAAAAACAATGAGCAGTTCTTC. This gives the protein CASSAGTGKNNEQFF.

V is TRBV2 and J is TRBJ2-7, with 8 bases identical to TRBD2. CDR1 is SNHLY and CDR2 is FYNNEI in the germline V gene. The CDR3 contains 13 residues. V lost 4 bases, J lost 6 bases, and 5 bases stayed unmatched. In nucleotides, the CDR3 is TGTGCCAGCAGTGGTGGGACTAGTCTCGAGCAGTACTTC. This gives the protein CASSGGTSLEQYF.

This chain joins TRBV5-6 and TRBJ2-5; D not certain. The CDR3 extends over 13 amino acids. CDR1 and CDR2 from the germline V gene are SGHDT and YYEEEE. The V end lost 2 bases, the J end lost 2 bases, and 7 bases lay between the germline ends. CDR3 sequence: CASSLLHQETQYF. DNA for the CDR3: TGTGCCAGCAGCTTACTTCATCAAGAGACCCAGTACTTC.